Listed below are T cell receptor beta chains from one sample, sequenced in a study of cytomegalovirus exposure and HLA in healthy donors. TCRdb keeps only in-frame clones here, not all; method: immunoSEQ multiplex PCR. The sample consists of about 110,000 clones, roughly 78% of them appearing once. Sequencing input: PBMCs. The receptors stem from a woman in her twenties or thirties in good health and CMV-seronegative. Each CDR3 is given with its conserved first and last residue. The D gene is left open where the match is weak. Clone size is stated in some rows and not others, as once, few, many or a class when expanded.

abundance	j_gene	v_gene	len	d_gene	CDR3nt	CDR3aa
NA	TRBJ2-7	TRBV30	15	TRBD1	TGTGCCTGGAGGGATTGGGACAGGAGCTCCTACGAGCAGTACTTC	CAWRDWDRSSYEQYF
NA	TRBJ2-7	TRBV16	14	TRBD1	TGTGCCAGCAGCCCCCCGGACAGGCTCTACGAGCAGTACTTC	CASSPPDRLYEQYF
NA	TRBJ1-2	TRBV15	11	NA	TGTGCCACCAGCGGGGGGGGTGGCTACACCTTC	CATSGGGGYTF
NA	TRBJ2-7	TRBV2	15	TRBD2	TGTGCCAGCAGTGAGCTAGCGGGAGACGTCCACGAGCAGTACTTC	CASSELAGDVHEQYF
NA	TRBJ1-1	TRBV19	13	NA	TGTGCCAGTAGTATATTTGGGAGCACTGAAGCTTTCTTT	CASSIFGSTEAFF
NA	TRBJ2-1	TRBV30	15	TRBD1	TGTGCCTGGAGTGTACGAATAGGCAGGGGGAATGAGCAGTTCTTC	CAWSVRIGRGNEQFF
NA	TRBJ2-3	TRBV6-6	15	TRBD1	TGTGCCAGCAGTTACTCGATAGAGGGGGCGGATACGCAGTATTTT	CASSYSIEGADTQYF
NA	TRBJ1-2	TRBV5-6	13	TRBD1	TGTGCCAGCAGCCACCGGACAGGGACCGGCTACACCTTC	CASSHRTGTGYTF
few	TRBJ1-2	TRBV7-9	14	TRBD1	TGTGCCAGCAGCCTAAGACAGGGTCTGCGTGGCTACACCTTC	CASSLRQGLRGYTF
NA	TRBJ1-1	TRBV30	13	NA	TGTGCCTGGAGTAGGGGGTCCAATTCTGAAGCTTTCTTT	CAWSRGSNSEAFF
NA	TRBJ2-3	TRBV4-3	13	NA	TGCGCCAGCAGCCAAGATAAGGAGTCAACGCAGTATTTT	CASSQDKESTQYF
NA	TRBJ2-7	TRBV2	10	NA	TGTGCCAGCAGCGCCTACGAGCAGTACTTC	CASSAYEQYF
few	TRBJ1-2	TRBV2	13	NA	TGTGCCAGCAGTGACCAGGACTTCTATGGCTACACCTTC	CASSDQDFYGYTF
NA	TRBJ2-7	TRBV7-2	16	TRBD1	TGTGCCAGCAGCTTGGACAGGGGAATCGCCCGCTACGAGCAGTACTTC	CASSLDRGIARYEQYF
NA	TRBJ1-2	TRBV11-1	13	NA	TGTGCCAGCAGCTTAGGTACACTAGATGGCTACACCTTC	CASSLGTLDGYTF
NA	TRBJ2-3	TRBV11-2	15	NA	TGTGCCAGCAGCTTTGCAGGGCGTGTGGAAGATACGCAGTATTTT	CASSFAGRVEDTQYF
NA	TRBJ2-3	TRBV29-1	13	NA	TGCAGCGTCCGGGGAGACATTACAGATACGCAGTATTTT	CSVRGDITDTQYF
NA	TRBJ2-1	TRBV6-5	14	NA	TGTGCCAGCAGTTACGAAGGGAGCCTGGAGGAGCAGTTCTTC	CASSYEGSLEEQFF
few	TRBJ2-1	TRBV6-1	15	TRBD2	TGTGCCAGCAGGAAGGCGGGAGGAGAGGGCAATGAGCAGTTCTTC	CASRKAGGEGNEQFF
few	TRBJ2-7	TRBV7-7	13	TRBD1	TGTGCCAGCAGCTTAGTGCCAGGGGGCGAGCAGTACTTC	CASSLVPGGEQYF
NA	TRBJ1-5	TRBV28	15	NA	TGTGCCAGCAGTTTTTTCTTTCGGGGAAATCAGCCCCAGCATTTT	CASSFFFRGNQPQHF
NA	TRBJ1-4	TRBV5-4	16	TRBD1	TGTGCCAGCAGCGTCGGACAGGGGGCTATGAATGAAAAACTGTTTTTT	CASSVGQGAMNEKLFF
NA	TRBJ1-5	TRBV19	13	TRBD1	TGTGCCAGTCGGGACAGGCTTAATCAGCCCCAGCATTTT	CASRDRLNQPQHF
NA	TRBJ2-6	TRBV7-3	15	NA	TGTGCCAGCAGCTCTGACACTTCTGGGGCCAACGTCCTGACTTTC	CASSSDTSGANVLTF
few	TRBJ1-4	TRBV19	13	TRBD1	TGTGCCAGTGGGGACAGGGTAAATGAAAAACTGTTTTTT	CASGDRVNEKLFF